This T cell receptor (beta chain) was recovered during a study of regulatory dendritic cells for organ transplantation. Some clones are missing from TCRdb's copy, which holds only in-frame ones; the method was immunoSEQ multiplex PCR. The table records about 28,000 clones, 80% to 85% of them present only once. General observations from the study: Mature dendritic cells appeared to drive more memory CD8+ clonal expansion than regulatory ones. The most alloreactive TCR clonotypes were found in resting memory CD8+ cells. Naive CD4+ and CD8+ repertoires were highly diverse; memory CD8+ was most oligoclonal.

FACS sorted CD4+ or CD8+ T cells into CD45RA+ naive and CD45RO+ memory. As regards this clone: Antigen unknown.

This sequence originates from a human donor in good health. Sequenced input: naive CD4+ T cells from blood. Sample subset: CD45RA+ naive T cells.

The CDR3 spells CASTGGGGEQYF. Here the CDR3 DNA reads TGTGCCAGCACTGGGGGAGGAGGCGAGCAGTACTTC. The chain recombines TRBV6-1 with TRBJ2-7; tentatively, D is TRBD2 (6 bases). The CDR3 totals 12 residues. Deletions cut 7 bases from V and 6 bases from J, with 13 bases between. Germline loops: CDR1 MNHNS, CDR2 SASEGT.